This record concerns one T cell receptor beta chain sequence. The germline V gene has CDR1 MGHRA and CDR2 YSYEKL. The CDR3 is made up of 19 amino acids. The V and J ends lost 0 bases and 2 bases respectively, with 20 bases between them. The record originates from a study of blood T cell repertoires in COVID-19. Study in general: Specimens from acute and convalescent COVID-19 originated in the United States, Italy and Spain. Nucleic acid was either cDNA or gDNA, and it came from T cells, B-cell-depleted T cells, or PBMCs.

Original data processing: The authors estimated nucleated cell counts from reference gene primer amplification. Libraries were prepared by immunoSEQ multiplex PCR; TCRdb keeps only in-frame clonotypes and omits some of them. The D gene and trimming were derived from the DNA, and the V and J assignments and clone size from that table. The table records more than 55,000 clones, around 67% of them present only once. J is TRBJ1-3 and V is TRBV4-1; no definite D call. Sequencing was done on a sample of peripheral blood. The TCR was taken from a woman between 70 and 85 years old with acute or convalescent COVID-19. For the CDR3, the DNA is TGCGCCAGCAGCCAAGACCGAAGCGGGGTAACGCCGGCTGGAAACACCATATATTTT. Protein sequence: CASSQDRSGVTPAGNTIYF.